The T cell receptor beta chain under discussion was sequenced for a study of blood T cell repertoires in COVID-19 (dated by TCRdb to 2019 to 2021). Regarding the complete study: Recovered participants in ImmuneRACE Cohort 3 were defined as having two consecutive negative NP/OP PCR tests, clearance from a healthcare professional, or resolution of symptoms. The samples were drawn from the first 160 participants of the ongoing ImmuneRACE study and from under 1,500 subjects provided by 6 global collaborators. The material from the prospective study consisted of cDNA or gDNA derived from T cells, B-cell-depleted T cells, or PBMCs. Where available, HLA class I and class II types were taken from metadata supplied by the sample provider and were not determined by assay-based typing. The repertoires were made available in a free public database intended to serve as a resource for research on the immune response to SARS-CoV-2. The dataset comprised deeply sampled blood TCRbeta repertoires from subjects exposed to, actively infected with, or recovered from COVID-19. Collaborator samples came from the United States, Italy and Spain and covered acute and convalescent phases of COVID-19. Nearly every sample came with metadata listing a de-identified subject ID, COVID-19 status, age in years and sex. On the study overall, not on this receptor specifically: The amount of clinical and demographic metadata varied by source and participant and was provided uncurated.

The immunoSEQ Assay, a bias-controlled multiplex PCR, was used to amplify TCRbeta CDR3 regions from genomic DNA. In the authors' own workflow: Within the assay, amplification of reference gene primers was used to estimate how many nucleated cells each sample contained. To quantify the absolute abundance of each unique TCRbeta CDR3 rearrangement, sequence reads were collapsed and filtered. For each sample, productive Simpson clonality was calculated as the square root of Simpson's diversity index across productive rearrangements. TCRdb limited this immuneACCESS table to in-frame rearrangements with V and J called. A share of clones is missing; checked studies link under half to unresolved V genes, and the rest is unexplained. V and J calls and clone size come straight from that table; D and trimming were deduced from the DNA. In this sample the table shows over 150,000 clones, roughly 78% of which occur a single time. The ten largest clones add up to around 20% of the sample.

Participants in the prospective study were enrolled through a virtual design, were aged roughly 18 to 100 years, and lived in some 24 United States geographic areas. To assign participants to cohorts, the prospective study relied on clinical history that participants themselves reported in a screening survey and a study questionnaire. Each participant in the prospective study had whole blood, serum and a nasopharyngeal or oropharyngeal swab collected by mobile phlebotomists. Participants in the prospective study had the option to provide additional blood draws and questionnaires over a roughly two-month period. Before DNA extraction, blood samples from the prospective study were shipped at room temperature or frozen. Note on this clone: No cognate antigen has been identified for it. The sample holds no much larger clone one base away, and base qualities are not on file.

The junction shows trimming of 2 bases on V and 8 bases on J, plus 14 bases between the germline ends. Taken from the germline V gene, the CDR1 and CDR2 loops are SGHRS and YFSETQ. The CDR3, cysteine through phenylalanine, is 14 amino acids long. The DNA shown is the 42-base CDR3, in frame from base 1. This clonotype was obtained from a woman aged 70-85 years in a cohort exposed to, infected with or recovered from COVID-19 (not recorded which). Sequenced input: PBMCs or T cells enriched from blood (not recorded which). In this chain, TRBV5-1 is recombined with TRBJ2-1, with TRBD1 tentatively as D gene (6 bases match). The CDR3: CASSFGTQYDEQFF. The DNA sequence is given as TGCGCCAGCAGCTTCGGGACACAGTACGATGAGCAGTTCTTC.